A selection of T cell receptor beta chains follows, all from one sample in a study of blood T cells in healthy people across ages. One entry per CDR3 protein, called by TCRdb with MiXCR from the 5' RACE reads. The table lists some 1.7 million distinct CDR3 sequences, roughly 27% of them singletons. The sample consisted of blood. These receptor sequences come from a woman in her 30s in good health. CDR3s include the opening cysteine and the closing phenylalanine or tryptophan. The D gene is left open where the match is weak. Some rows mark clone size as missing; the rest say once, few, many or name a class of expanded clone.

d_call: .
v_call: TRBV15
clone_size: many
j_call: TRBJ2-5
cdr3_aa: CATSLRTAQETQYF
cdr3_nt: TGTGCCACCAGCTTGCGGACAGCCCAAGAGACCCAGTACTTC

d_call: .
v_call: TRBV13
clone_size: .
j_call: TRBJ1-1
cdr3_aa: CASSAYWEDTEAFF
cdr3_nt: TGTGCCAGCAGCGCCTACTGGGAGGACACTGAAGCTTTCTTT

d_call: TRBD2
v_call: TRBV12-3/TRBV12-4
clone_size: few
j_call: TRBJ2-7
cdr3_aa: CASSISGGSRYEQYF
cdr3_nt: TGTGCCAGCAGTATTAGCGGGGGGTCTCGCTACGAGCAGTACTTC

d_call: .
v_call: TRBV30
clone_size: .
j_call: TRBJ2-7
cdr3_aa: CAWRVSRDHEQYF
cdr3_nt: TGTGCCTGGAGGGTCAGCAGGGACCACGAGCAGTACTTC

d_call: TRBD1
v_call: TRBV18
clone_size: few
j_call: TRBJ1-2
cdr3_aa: CASWRTGGSLGYTF
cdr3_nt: TGTGCCAGCTGGCGGACAGGGGGCTCCCTTGGCTACACCTTC

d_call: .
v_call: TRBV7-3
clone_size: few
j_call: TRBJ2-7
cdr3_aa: CASSLMGGRSYEQYF
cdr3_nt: TGTGCCAGCAGCTTAATGGGGGGGCGTTCCTACGAGCAGTACTTC

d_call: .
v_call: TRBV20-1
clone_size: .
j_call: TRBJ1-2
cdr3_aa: CSARDLVLGGGYTF
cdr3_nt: TGCAGTGCTAGAGATCTCGTTCTGGGGGGGGGCTACACCTTC

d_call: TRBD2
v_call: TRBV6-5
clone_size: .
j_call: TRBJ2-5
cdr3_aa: CASSLPLAGGSTQYF
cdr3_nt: TGTGCCAGCAGCTTGCCTCTAGCGGGAGGCTCGACCCAGTACTTC

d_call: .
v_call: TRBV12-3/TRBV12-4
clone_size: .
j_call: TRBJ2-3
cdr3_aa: CASSLCPSTDTEYF
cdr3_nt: TGTGCCAGCAGTTTATGCCCTAGCACAGATACGGAGTATTTT

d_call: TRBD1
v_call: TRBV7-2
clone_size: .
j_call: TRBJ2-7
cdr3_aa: CASSLSSGTGSREQYF
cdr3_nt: TGTGCCAGCAGCTTAAGCTCAGGGACAGGGTCTCGCGAGCAGTACTTC

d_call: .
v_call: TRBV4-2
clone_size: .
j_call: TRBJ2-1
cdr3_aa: CASSQDSREEQFF
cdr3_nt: TGTGCCAGCAGCCAAGATTCCCGAGAAGAGCAGTTCTTC

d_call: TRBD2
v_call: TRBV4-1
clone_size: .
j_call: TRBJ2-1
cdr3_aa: CASSQDAGGSRNEQFF
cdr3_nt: TGCGCCAGCAGCCAAGATGCGGGGGGTAGCCGCAATGAGCAGTTCTTC

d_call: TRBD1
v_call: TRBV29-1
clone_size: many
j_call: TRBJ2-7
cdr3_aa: CIVSGTGGDEQYF
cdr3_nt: TGCATCGTCTCCGGGACAGGGGGCGACGAGCAGTACTTC

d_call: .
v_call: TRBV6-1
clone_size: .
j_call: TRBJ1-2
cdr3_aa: CASSEDRAWNGCTF
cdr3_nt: TGTGCCAGCAGTGAAGACAGGGCCTGGAATGGCTGCACCTTC

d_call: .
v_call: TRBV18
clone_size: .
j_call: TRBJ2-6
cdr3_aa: CASSPASKVSGVSGADVLTF
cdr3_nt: TGTGCCAGCTCGCCCGCGAGTAAGGTTTCGGGTGTGTCTGGGGCCGACGTCCTGACTTTC

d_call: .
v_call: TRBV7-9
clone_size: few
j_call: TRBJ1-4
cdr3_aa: CASSSRDGRIEKLFF
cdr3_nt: TGTGCCAGCAGCTCCCGGGACGGGAGGATTGAAAAACTGTTTTTT

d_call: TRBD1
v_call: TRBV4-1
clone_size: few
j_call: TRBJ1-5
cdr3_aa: CASSNTGGGSNQPQHF
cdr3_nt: TGCGCCAGCAGCAATACAGGGGGCGGGAGCAATCAGCCCCAGCATTTT

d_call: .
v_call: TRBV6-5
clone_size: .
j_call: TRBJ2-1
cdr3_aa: CASRTGATYNEQFF
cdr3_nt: TGTGCCAGCAGGACGGGAGCCACCTACAATGAGCAGTTCTTC

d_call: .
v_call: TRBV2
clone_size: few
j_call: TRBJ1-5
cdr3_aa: CASSEEGEVLGQPQHF
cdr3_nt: TGTGCCAGCAGTGAGGAAGGAGAGGTCTTGGGGCAGCCCCAGCATTTT

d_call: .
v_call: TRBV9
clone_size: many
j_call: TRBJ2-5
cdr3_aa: CASSRLEGPPRETQYF
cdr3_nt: TGTGCCAGCAGCAGGCTCGAGGGGCCTCCGCGGGAGACCCAGTACTTC

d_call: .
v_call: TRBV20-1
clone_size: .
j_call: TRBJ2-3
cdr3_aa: CSARDPSGLTTDAQYF
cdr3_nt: TGCAGTGCTAGAGATCCCAGCGGCCTAACCACAGATGCGCAGTATTTT

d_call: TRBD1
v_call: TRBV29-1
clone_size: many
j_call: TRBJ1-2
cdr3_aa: CSVASGGVSNYGYTF
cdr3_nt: TGCAGCGTTGCCTCAGGGGGGGTTTCGAACTATGGCTACACCTTC

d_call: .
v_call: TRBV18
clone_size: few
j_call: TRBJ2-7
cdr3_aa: CASSPFSQGEDEQYF
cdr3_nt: TGTGCCAGCTCACCTTTCTCACAGGGCGAAGACGAGCAGTACTTC

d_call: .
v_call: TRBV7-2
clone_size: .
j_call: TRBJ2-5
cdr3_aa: CASSGGGYSNKETQYF
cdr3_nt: TGTGCCAGCAGCGGTGGGGGATATAGCAATAAAGAGACCCAGTACTTC

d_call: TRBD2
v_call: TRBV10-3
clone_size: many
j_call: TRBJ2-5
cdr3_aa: CAISLGLAGEETQYF
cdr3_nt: TGTGCCATCAGTCTCGGACTAGCGGGAGAAGAGACCCAGTACTTC

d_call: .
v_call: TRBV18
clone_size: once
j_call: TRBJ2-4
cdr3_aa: CASSPANIAKNIQYF
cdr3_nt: TGTGCCAGCTCACCGGCAAATATAGCCAAAAACATTCAGTACTTC

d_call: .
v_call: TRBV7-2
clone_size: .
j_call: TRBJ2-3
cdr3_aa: CASSSTAAQYF
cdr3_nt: TGTGCCAGCAGCTCGACAGCGGCGCAGTATTTT

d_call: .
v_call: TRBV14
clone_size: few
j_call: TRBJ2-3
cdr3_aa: CASSPRMDTQYF
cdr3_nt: TGTGCCAGCAGCCCGAGGATGGATACGCAGTATTTT

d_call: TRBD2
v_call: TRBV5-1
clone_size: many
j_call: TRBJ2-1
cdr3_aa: CASSLRHRRLAGYNEQFF
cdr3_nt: TGCGCCAGCAGCTTGAGGCATCGGCGACTAGCGGGCTACAATGAGCAGTTCTTC

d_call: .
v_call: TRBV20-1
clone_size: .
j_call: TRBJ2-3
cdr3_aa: CSVPPAAGSDTQYF
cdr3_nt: TGCAGTGTTCCCCCCGCGGCGGGGTCTGATACGCAGTATTTT

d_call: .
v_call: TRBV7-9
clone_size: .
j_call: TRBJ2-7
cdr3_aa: CASSLRGAGPYEQYF
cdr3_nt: TGTGCCAGCAGCCTCAGGGGGGCTGGGCCCTACGAGCAGTACTTC

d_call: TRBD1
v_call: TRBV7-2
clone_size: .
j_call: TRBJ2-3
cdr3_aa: CASSPTGGLGTQYF
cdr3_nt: TGTGCCAGCAGCCCGACAGGGGGTCTAGGTACGCAGTATTTT

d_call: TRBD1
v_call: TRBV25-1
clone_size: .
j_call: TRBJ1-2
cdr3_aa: CASSDVGQGANGYTF
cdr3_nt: TGTGCCAGCAGTGATGTGGGACAGGGAGCCAATGGCTACACCTTC

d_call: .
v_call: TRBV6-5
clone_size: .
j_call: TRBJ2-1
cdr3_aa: CASSRAGLTGNEQFF
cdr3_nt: TGTGCCAGCAGTCGGGCGGGACTGACCGGGAATGAGCAGTTCTTC

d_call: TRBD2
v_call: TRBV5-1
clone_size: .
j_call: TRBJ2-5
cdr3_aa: CASSLQASGRQETQYF
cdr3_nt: TGCGCCAGCAGCTTGCAGGCTAGCGGTAGACAAGAGACCCAGTACTTC

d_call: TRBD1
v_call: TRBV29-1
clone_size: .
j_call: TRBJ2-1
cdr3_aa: CSVTGATRRNEQFF
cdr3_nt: TGCAGCGTTACAGGGGCTACCCGTAGGAATGAGCAGTTCTTC

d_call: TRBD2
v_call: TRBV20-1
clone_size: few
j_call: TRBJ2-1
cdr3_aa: CSAPPRLAGINEQFF
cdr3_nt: TGCAGTGCTCCCCCCCGATTAGCGGGCATAAATGAGCAGTTCTTC